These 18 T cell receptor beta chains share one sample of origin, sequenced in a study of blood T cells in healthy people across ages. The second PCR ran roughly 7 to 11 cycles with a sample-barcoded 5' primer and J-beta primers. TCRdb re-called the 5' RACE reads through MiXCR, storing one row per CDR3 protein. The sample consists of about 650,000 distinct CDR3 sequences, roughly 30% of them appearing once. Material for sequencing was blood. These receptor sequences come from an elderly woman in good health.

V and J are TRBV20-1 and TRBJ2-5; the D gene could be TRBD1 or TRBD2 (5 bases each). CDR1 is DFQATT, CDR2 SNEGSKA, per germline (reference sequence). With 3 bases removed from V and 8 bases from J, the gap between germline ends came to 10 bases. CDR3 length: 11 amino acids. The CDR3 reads CSARGPATQYF. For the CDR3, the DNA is TGCAGTGCTAGGGGACCGGCAACCCAGTACTTC.

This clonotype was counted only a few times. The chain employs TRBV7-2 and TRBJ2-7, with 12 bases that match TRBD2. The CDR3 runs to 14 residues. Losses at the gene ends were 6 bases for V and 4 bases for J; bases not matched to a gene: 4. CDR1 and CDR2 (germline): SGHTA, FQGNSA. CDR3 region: CASSLTSGSYEQYF. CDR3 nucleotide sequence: TGTGCCAGCAGTTTGACTAGCGGGAGTTACGAGCAGTACTTC.

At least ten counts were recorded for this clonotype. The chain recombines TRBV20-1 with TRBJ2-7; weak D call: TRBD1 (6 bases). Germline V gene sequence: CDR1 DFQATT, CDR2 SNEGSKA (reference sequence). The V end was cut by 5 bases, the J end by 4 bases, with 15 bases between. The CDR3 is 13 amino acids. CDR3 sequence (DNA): TGCAGTGCTCCTTTTACAGGGAATTACGAGCAGTACTTC. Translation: CSAPFTGNYEQYF.

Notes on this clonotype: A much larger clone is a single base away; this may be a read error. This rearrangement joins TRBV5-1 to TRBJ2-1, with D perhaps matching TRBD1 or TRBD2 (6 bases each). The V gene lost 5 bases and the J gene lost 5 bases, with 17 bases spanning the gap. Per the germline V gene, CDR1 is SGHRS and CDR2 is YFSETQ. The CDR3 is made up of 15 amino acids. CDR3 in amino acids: CASSWSDGGNNEQFF. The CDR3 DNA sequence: TGCGCCAGCAGTTGGTCGGACGGGGGCAACAATGAGCAGTTCTTC.

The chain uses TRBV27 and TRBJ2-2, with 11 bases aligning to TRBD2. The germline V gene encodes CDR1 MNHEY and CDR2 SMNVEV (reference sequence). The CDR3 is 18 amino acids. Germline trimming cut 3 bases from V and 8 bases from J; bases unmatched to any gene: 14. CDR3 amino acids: CASSFGLAGGPTIGELFF. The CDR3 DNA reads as TGTGCCAGCAGTTTTGGGCTAGCGGGGGGCCCGACAATAGGGGAGCTGTTTTTT.

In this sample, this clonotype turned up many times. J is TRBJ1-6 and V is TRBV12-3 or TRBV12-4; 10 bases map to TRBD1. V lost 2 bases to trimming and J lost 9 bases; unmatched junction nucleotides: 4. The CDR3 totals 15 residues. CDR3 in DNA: TGTGCCAGCAGTTTACCGGACAGGGGGTCTTCACCCCTCCACTTT. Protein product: CASSLPDRGSSPLHF.

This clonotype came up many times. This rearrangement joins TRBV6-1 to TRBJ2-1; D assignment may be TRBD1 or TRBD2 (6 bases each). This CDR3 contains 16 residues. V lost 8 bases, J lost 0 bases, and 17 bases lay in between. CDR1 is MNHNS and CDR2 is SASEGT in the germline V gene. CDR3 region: CASGGTIFRSYNEQFF. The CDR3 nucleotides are TGTGCCAGCGGAGGGACAATTTTCCGCTCCTACAATGAGCAGTTCTTC.

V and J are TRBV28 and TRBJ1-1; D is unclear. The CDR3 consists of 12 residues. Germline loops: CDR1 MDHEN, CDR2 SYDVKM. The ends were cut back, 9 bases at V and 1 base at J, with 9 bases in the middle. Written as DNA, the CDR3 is TGTGCCAGTACAAGCCCGAACACTGAAGCTTTCTTT. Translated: CASTSPNTEAFF. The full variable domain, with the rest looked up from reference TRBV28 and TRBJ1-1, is DVKVTQSSRYLVKRTGEKVFLECVQDMDHENMFWYRQDPGLGLRLIYFSYDVKMKEKGDIPEGYSVSREKKERFSLILESASTNQTSMYLCASTSPNTEAFFGQGTRLTVV.

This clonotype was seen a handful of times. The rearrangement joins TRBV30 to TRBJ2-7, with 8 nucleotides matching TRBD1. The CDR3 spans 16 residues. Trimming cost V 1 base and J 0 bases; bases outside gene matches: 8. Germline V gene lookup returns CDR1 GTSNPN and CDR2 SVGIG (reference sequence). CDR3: CAWSAPQTGVSYEQYF. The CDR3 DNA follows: TGTGCCTGGAGTGCGCCCCAGACAGGGGTCTCCTACGAGCAGTACTTC.

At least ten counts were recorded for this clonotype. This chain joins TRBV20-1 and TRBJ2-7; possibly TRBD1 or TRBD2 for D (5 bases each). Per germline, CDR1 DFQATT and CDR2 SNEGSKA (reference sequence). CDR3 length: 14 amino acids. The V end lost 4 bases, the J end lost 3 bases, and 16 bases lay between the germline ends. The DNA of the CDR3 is TGCAGTGCTAAAACTTTAACGAGGGGCTACGAGCAGTACTTC. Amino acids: CSAKTLTRGYEQYF.

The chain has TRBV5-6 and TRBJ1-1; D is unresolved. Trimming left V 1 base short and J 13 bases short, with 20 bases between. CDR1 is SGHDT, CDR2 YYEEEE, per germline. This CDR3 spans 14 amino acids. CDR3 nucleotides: TGTGCCAGCAGCTTGCGACCCGATGGGGTGGCTGTTTTCTTT. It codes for CASSLRPDGVAVFF.

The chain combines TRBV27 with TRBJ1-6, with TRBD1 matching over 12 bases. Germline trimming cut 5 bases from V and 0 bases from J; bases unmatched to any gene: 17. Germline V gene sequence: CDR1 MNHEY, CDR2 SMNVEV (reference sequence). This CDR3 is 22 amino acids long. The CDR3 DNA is TGTGCCAGCAGTAAGACCGGGACAGGGGGCGTCGGGGAAAGCTCCTATAATTCACCCCTCCACTTT. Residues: CASSKTGTGGVGESSYNSPLHF.

DNA of the CDR3: TGTGCCAGCACTTTTGACTCCTACAATGAGCAGTTCTTC. Protein product: CASTFDSYNEQFF. The V and J genes are TRBV6-2 or TRBV6-3 and TRBJ2-1; no firm D call. Trimming cost V 7 bases and J 0 bases, with 7 bases left between them. The CDR3 length is 13 residues. Per germline, CDR1 MNHEY and CDR2 SVGEGT.

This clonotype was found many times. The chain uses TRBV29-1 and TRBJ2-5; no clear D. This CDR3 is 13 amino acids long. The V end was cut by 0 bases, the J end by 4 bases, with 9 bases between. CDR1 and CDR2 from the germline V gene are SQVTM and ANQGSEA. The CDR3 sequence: CSVEEAPGETQYF. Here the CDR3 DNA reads TGCAGCGTTGAAGAGGCCCCGGGAGAGACCCAGTACTTC.

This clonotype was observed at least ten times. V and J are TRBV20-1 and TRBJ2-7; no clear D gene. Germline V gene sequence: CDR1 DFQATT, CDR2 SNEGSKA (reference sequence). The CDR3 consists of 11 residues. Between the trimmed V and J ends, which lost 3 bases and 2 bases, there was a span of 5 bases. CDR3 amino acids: CSASGPYEQYF. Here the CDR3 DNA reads TGCAGTGCTAGTGGCCCCTACGAGCAGTACTTC.

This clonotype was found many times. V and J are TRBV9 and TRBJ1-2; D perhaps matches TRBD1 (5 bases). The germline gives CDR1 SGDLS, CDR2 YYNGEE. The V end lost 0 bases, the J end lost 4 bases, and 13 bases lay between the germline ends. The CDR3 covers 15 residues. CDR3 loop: CASSVEVGTAYGYTF. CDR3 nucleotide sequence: TGTGCCAGCAGCGTAGAGGTAGGGACGGCCTATGGCTACACCTTC.

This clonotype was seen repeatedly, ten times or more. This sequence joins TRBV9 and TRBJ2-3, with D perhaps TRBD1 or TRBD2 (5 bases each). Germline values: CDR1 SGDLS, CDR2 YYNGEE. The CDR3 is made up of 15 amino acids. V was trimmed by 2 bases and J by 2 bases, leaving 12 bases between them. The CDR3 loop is CASSVHGAYTDTQYF. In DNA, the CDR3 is TGTGCCAGCAGCGTCCACGGGGCGTACACAGATACGCAGTATTTT.

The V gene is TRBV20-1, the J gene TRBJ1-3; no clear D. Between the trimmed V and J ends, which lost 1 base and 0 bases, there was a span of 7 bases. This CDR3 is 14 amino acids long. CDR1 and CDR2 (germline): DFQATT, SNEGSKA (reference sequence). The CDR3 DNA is TGCAGTGCTAGAGCGAGATCCTCTGGAAACACCATATATTTT. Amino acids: CSARARSSGNTIYF.